Listed below are T cell receptor beta chains from one sample, sequenced in a study of blood T cell repertoires in COVID-19. Measured with immunoSEQ multiplex PCR; TCRdb has only the in-frame clones, and not every one. This repertoire shows 120,000 to 150,000 clones, around nine tenths found once; its top ten account for roughly a tenth. Sequencing was carried out using peripheral blood. These receptors originate from a man aged 60 to 75 with active or convalescent COVID-19. CDR3s include the opening cysteine and the closing phenylalanine or tryptophan. The D gene is left open where the match is weak. Expanded clones get a size class; other rows say once, few or many, or leave the size out.

clone_size,j_call,v_call,d_call,cdr3_nt,cdr3_aa
few,TRBJ1-2,TRBV28,TRBD1,TGTGCCAGCAGTTCGCCACAGGGGGCCGGGGGCTACACCTTC,CASSSPQGAGGYTF
once,TRBJ1-2,TRBV3-1/TRBV3-2,.,TGTGCCAGCAGCCACCCTACAGTACCCTATGGCTACACCTTC,CASSHPTVPYGYTF
.,TRBJ2-7,TRBV6-2/TRBV6-3,.,TGTGCCAGCAGCTTCTCCAGTTCCCCATACGAGCAGTACTTC,CASSFSSSPYEQYF
.,TRBJ2-7,TRBV5-4,.,TGTGCCAGCAGCTTGCGAAGGGGCACTAAAATTGGGGAGCAGTACTTC,CASSLRRGTKIGEQYF
.,TRBJ2-5,TRBV12-3/TRBV12-4,.,TGTGCCAGCAGTTGGGAGCTAGAGACCCAGTACTTC,CASSWELETQYF
.,TRBJ2-2,TRBV24-1,TRBD2,TGTGCCACCAGTGGGCTGCGGGAGGCGAACACCGGGGAGCTGTTTTTT,CATSGLREANTGELFF
.,TRBJ2-2,TRBV7-7,.,TGTGCTAGCAGCCTATACGGGACACGGAACACCGGGGAGCTGTTTTTT,CASSLYGTRNTGELFF
.,TRBJ1-5,TRBV2,.,TGTGCCAGCAGTGACAGGTTTGGCAATCAGCCCCAGCATTTT,CASSDRFGNQPQHF
.,TRBJ2-3,TRBV18,TRBD2,TGTGCCAGCTCACCACCGAGCAGCGGGAGCGCAGATACGCAGTATTTT,CASSPPSSGSADTQYF
.,TRBJ1-1,TRBV13,TRBD1,TGTGCCAGCAGCGCAGACAGGGGATGGAACACTGAAGCTTTCTTT,CASSADRGWNTEAFF
.,TRBJ1-2,TRBV11-2,.,TGTGCCAGCAGCCCCGGGACTGACTATGGCTACACCTTC,CASSPGTDYGYTF
once,TRBJ2-7,TRBV4-3,.,TGCGCCAGCAGCCAAGACGCCAGCTACGAGCAGTACTTC,CASSQDASYEQYF
once,TRBJ1-5,TRBV6-6,TRBD1,TGTGCCAGCAGTCTATTCCCTCCGGGACAGGGTAAGGATCAGCCCCAGCATTTT,CASSLFPPGQGKDQPQHF
once,TRBJ2-3,TRBV30,TRBD2,TGTGCCTGGAGTTCGGGAGGGCGGTACACAGATACGCAGTATTTT,CAWSSGGRYTDTQYF
.,TRBJ1-2,TRBV7-2,.,TGTGCCAGCAGCTTAGAGTTGGGCGGACGGGGCTATGGCTACACCTTC,CASSLELGGRGYGYTF
.,TRBJ2-5,TRBV27,TRBD2,TGTGCCAGCAGTCTTACCGGACTAGCGTGGGAGACCCAGTACTTC,CASSLTGLAWETQYF
.,TRBJ2-4,TRBV3-1/TRBV3-2,TRBD1,TGTGCCAGCAGCCAGACAGGGGCGGGGGCCAAAAACATTCAGTACTTC,CASSQTGAGAKNIQYF
.,TRBJ1-4,TRBV29-1,TRBD1,TGCAGCGCCATGACAGGGGCTAATGAAAAACTGTTTTTT,CSAMTGANEKLFF
few,TRBJ1-2,TRBV7-9,.,TGTGCCAGCAGCAAGGACAGCTATGGCTACACCTTC,CASSKDSYGYTF
.,TRBJ1-2,TRBV7-9,TRBD1,TGTGCCAGCAGCTTTGGCTGGACAGGGGACGGCTACACCTTC,CASSFGWTGDGYTF
few,TRBJ2-7,TRBV5-1,.,TGCGCCAGCAGCGTACGGACTGGCGAGCAGTACTTC,CASSVRTGEQYF
.,TRBJ2-2,TRBV19,TRBD1,TGTGCCAGTAGTTCAGGGGGCGCTCGGACCGGGGAGCTGTTTTTT,CASSSGGARTGELFF
.,TRBJ1-2,TRBV27,TRBD1,TGTGCCAGCAGTTTGAACAGGGGAGAGGAAGGCTACACCTTC,CASSLNRGEEGYTF
.,TRBJ1-1,TRBV30,.,TGTGCCCAAAGGGGTGGGGGCAGGACTGAAGCTTTCTTT,CAQRGGGRTEAFF
.,TRBJ1-1,TRBV6-5,.,TGTGCCAGCAGTTACCGAAGGACAGCGGAGAACACTGAAGCTTTCTTT,CASSYRRTAENTEAFF
.,TRBJ2-3,TRBV24-1,TRBD2,TGTGCCACCACCTCACGGGTGGGGGAGGGTCCAGATACGCAGTATTTT,CATTSRVGEGPDTQYF
once,TRBJ2-3,TRBV5-6,.,TGTGCCAGCAGCTTGCTAGGTAGTAATACGCAGTATTTT,CASSLLGSNTQYF
.,TRBJ2-7,TRBV9,TRBD1,TGTGCCAGCAGCGTAGCTCCAGGGGGCGGATACGAGCAGTACTTC,CASSVAPGGGYEQYF
.,TRBJ2-6,TRBV6-5,.,TGTGCCAGCAGCAGGGTTGGGGCCAACGTCCTGACTTTC,CASSRVGANVLTF
.,TRBJ1-5,TRBV4-1,TRBD1,TGCGCCAGCAGCCCCGGACAGGGTAATCAGCCCCAGCATTTT,CASSPGQGNQPQHF
.,TRBJ2-2,TRBV13,.,TGTGCCAGCAGACCGCAGGGCTATAACACCGGGGAGCTGTTTTTT,CASRPQGYNTGELFF
.,TRBJ2-7,TRBV25-1,.,TGTGCCACCACACAGGGCTACGAGCAGTACTTC,CATTQGYEQYF
once,TRBJ1-6,TRBV11-2,TRBD1,TGTGCCAGCAGCTCCGGGACAGGTGGACATTCACCCCTCCACTTT,CASSSGTGGHSPLHF
.,TRBJ1-3,TRBV7-9,.,TGTGCCAGCAGCCCCGAGCCCGGAAACACCATATATTTT,CASSPEPGNTIYF
few,TRBJ1-5,TRBV19,TRBD1,TGTGCCAGTAGTGCAACAGGGGACGGCCAGCCCCAGCATTTT,CASSATGDGQPQHF
.,TRBJ2-7,TRBV6-5,.,TGTGCCAGCGAGACAGGGACTTTGTACGAGCAGTACTTC,CASETGTLYEQYF
once,TRBJ1-4,TRBV7-9,TRBD1,TGTGCCAGCAGCCCCGGACAGGCTACAACTAATGAAAAACTGTTTTTT,CASSPGQATTNEKLFF
.,TRBJ2-5,TRBV4-1,TRBD1,TGCGCCAGCAGCCACGCAACCGGGACAGGACAAGAGACCCAGTACTTC,CASSHATGTGQETQYF
.,TRBJ2-1,TRBV18,TRBD1,TGTGCCAGCTCACCACGACAGGGGAAGAGCAATGAGCAGTTCTTC,CASSPRQGKSNEQFF
.,TRBJ1-2,TRBV5-5,TRBD1,TGTGCCAGCAGCTTGGTGGGTCAGGGGGCGATCTCTGGCTACACCTTC,CASSLVGQGAISGYTF
.,TRBJ1-5,TRBV5-8,.,TGTGCCAGCAGTCCCGGGCAGGGAATCAATCAGCCCCAGCATTTT,CASSPGQGINQPQHF
.,TRBJ2-3,TRBV28,.,TGTGCCAGCAGTACTAGGGCTGGGCTAGCGACCGTAGGTGATACGCAGTATTTT,CASSTRAGLATVGDTQYF
.,TRBJ2-3,TRBV11-2,TRBD2,TGTGCCAGCAGAACAAGCGGGAATGCGCTAGATACGCAGTATTTT,CASRTSGNALDTQYF
.,TRBJ2-1,TRBV7-9,TRBD2,TGTGCCAGCAGCTTAGCGAGGACTAGCGGGAGTCGAGATGAGCAGTTCTTC,CASSLARTSGSRDEQFF
.,TRBJ1-6,TRBV6-6,TRBD1,TGTGCCAGCAGACCACTGGGGACAGGGTATTCACCCCTCCACTTT,CASRPLGTGYSPLHF
few,TRBJ2-7,TRBV4-1,.,TGCGCCAGCAGCCAAGTAGGGGGAAGCCACGAGCAGTACTTC,CASSQVGGSHEQYF
.,TRBJ2-1,TRBV4-2,TRBD1,TGTGCCAGCAGCCAAGATTCGACAGGGGGACACTACAATGAGCAGTTCTTC,CASSQDSTGGHYNEQFF
.,TRBJ2-2,TRBV28,TRBD1,TGTGCCAGCAGGATGCAGGGGGCCCTGAGTGACGGGGAGCTGTTTTTT,CASRMQGALSDGELFF